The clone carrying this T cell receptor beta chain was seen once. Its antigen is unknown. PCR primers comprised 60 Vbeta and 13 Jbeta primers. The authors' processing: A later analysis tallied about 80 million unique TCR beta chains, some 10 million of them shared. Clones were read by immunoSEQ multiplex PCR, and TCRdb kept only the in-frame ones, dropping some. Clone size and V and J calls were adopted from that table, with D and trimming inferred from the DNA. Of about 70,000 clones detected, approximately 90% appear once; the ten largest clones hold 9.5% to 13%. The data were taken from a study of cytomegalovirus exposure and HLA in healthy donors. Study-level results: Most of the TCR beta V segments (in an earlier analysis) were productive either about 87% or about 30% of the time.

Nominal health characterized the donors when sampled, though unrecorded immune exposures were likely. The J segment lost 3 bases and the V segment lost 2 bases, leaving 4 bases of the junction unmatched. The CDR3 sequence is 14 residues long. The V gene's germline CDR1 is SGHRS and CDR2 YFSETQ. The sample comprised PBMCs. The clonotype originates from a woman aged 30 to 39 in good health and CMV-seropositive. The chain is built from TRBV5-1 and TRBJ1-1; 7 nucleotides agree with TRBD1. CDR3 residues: CASSFGRGDTEAFF. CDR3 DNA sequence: TGCGCCAGCAGCTTCGGCAGGGGGGACACTGAAGCTTTCTTT.